Listed here are 17 T cell receptor beta chains from one sample, sequenced in a study of tumor-infiltrating lymphocytes in primary liver carcinoma. From approximately 450 ng total RNA, TCR beta cDNA was generated with a primer in the constant region. A slightly modified ARM-PCR protocol with three nested multiplex PCR rounds produced these TCR beta libraries. The first two PCR rounds, around 11 cycles each, used TRBV1-TRBV30 forward primers and a C-beta reverse primer. MiXCR, applied by TCRdb to the multiplex PCR reads, yields one record per CDR3 protein. The sample contains 310,000 or so distinct CDR3 sequences, approximately 54% of which appear only once. Germline DNA was also extracted, while the blood RNA originated from unsorted whole blood. Sequences were obtained from peripheral blood. The receptor set was obtained from a woman aged 25 to 39 with primary liver carcinoma and hepatitis B virus infection.

Only one count was recorded for this clonotype. The junction and the germline gene differ at one end; a read error may be behind it. In DNA, the CDR3 is TGTGCTAGCAGCTATGGACGTGAGCAGTGCTTC. This gives the protein CASSYGREQCF. The chain carries TRBV11-1 and TRBJ2-7; no clear D. The germline V gene has CDR1 SGHAT and CDR2 FQDESV (reference sequence). This CDR3 has 11 residues.

This clonotype was counted a few times. The V and J genes are TRBV6-1 and TRBJ2-4, with a tentative D call TRBD1 (6 bases). CDR1 and CDR2 (germline): MNHNS, SASEGT. The CDR3 is 13 amino acids. V lost 4 bases to trimming and J lost 7 bases, with 11 bases between them. The CDR3 region is CASSVAGANIQYF. CDR3 in DNA: TGTGCCAGCAGTGTAGCAGGGGCGAACATTCAGTACTTC.

This clonotype was observed many times. This sequence joins TRBV6-5 and TRBJ2-5; 7 positions match TRBD2. CDR1 and CDR2 from the germline V gene are MNHEY and SVGAGI. This CDR3 has 14 amino acids. V lost 10 bases and J lost 4; bases outside the gene matches: 12. The CDR3 spells CAISRTGRPETQYF. The CDR3 coding sequence is TGTGCCATCTCGAGGACCGGGAGGCCAGAGACCCAGTACTTC.

Points on this clonotype: The junction does not match germline at one end; this may be a read error. V usage is TRBV10-2 and J usage is TRBJ1-5, with a weak D call TRBD1 (5 bases). The CDR3 has 12 amino acids. Germline V lookup: CDR1 WSHSY, CDR2 SAAADI. CDR3 sequence: CARSLRVQPQHF. The CDR3 coding sequence is TGCGCCCGCAGCCTCAGGGTTCAGCCCCAGCATTTT.

Worth noting for this clonotype: This may be a read error: a much more frequent sequence differs by one nucleotide. J is TRBJ2-5 and V is TRBV29-1; no firm D call. The V end lost 6 bases, the J end lost 5 bases, and 13 bases lay between the germline ends. The V gene's germline CDR1 is SQVTM and CDR2 ANQGSEA. CDR3 length: 12 amino acids. The CDR3 nucleotides are TGCAGCGTCGCCGGATTAAGGGAGACCCAGTACTTC. Protein sequence: CSVAGLRETQYF.

This clonotype turned up a few times. The chain carries TRBV6-5 and TRBJ1-1, with 8 nucleotides matching TRBD1. This CDR3 region has 14 residues. Unmatched junction bases numbered 13, after V lost 5 bases and J lost 11 bases. From germline, CDR1 is MNHEY and CDR2 SVGAGI. CDR3: CASSGGGQADGAFF. The CDR3 nucleotides are TGTGCCAGCAGTGGGGGGGGACAGGCCGACGGTGCTTTCTTT.

The V gene is TRBV6-2 or TRBV6-3, the J gene TRBJ2-5, with 10 bases fitting TRBD2. Looked up from germline, CDR1 is MNHEY and CDR2 is SVGEGT. The CDR3 is 16 amino acids. Trimming removed 2 bases from V and 4 bases from J; junction bases left unmatched: 7. In DNA, the CDR3 is TGTGCCAGCAGTTACCTTACAAGGACTAGCGGAGAGACCCAGTACTTC. This translates into CASSYLTRTSGETQYF.

On this clonotype: Just one base apart from a much larger clone, this may be a read error. The chain joins TRBV6-5 to TRBJ2-7; the match to TRBD2 covers 10 bases. CDR3 length: 13 residues. The germline CDR1 and CDR2 sequences are MNHEY and SVGAGI. This chain's CDR3 is CANSWTSGYEQYF. As DNA, the CDR3 is TGTGCCAACAGTTGGACTAGCGGCTACGAGCAGTACTTC.

As to this clonotype: Just one base apart from a much larger clone, this may be a read error. V gene TRBV12-5 combines with J gene TRBJ2-3; D gene ambiguous. Germline CDR1 reads LGHNT; CDR2 reads FRNRAP. Deletions cut 6 bases from V and 9 bases from J, with 10 bases between. The CDR3 spans 11 residues. CDR3 sequence reads: CASGIGKTQYF. The DNA of the CDR3 is TGTGCTAGTGGCATCGGTAAGACGCAGTATTTT.

The chain employs TRBV11-3 and TRBJ1-1; TRBD1 matches 9 bases. The V gene end was trimmed by 8 bases and the J gene end by 2 bases; junction bases not matched to a gene: 9. The CDR3 has 15 amino acids. Germline lookup yields CDR1 SGHNT and CDR2 YENEEA. The CDR3 DNA reads as TGTGCCAGCGGCCCGAGGACAGGGGTTAACACTGAAGCTTTCTTT. Translated: CASGPRTGVNTEAFF.

Remarks on this clonotype: A much larger clone differs by one base, so this may be a read error. The CDR3 DNA sequence: TGCACCAGCAGCCAGAATCACCCAGGAGCGGGAGGGTTGAATGAGCAGTTCTTC. Translated: CTSSQNHPGAGGLNEQFF. The chain recombines TRBV4-1 with TRBJ2-1; 10 bases align to TRBD2. CDR3 size: 18 residues. Looked up from germline, CDR1 is MGHRA and CDR2 is YSYEKL.

Remarks on this clonotype: A read error may be the cause here, since a much bigger clone is one base away. The V and J genes are TRBV4-3 and TRBJ1-4; D remains ambiguous. CDR1 is LGHNA, CDR2 YSLEER, per germline. The CDR3 loop spans 11 amino acids. The chain's CDR3 is CASSYLGELLF. The CDR3 DNA reads TGCGCCAGCAGCTACCTCGGGGAACTGCTTTTT.

A word on this clonotype: A much larger clone lies one base from this, so it may be a read error. The chain has TRBV12-3 or TRBV12-4 and TRBJ2-1; TRBD1 matches at 9 bases. V lost 4 bases, J lost 13 bases, and 2 bases stayed unmatched. CDR3 size: 11 residues. The CDR3 is CASSWGQGQFF. CDR3 nucleotide sequence: TGTGCCAGCAGTTGGGGACAGGGACAGTTCTTC.

The sample holds a few counts of this clonotype. At one end the junction does not follow the germline gene, possibly because of a read error. The chain links TRBV12-3 or TRBV12-4 to TRBJ2-2; no firm D call. The CDR3 is made up of 13 amino acids. The CDR3 DNA reads as TGTGTCAGCAGTTCTACTTCGGGCGGGGAGCTGTTTTTT. This gives the protein CVSSSTSGGELFF.

Points on this clonotype: A read error may produce the germline difference seen at one junction end. The J gene is TRBJ2-7, the V gene TRBV11-1; 10 positions match TRBD2. Germline V gene data show CDR1 as SGHAT and CDR2 as FQDESV (reference sequence). CDR3 length: 16 residues. The CDR3 nucleotides are TGTGCCAGGAGCCCCCGGACTAGCGGACCAACCTACGAACAGTACTTC. It encodes CARSPRTSGPTYEQYF.

This clonotype was detected ten times or more. The CDR3 nucleotides are TGCGCCAGCAGTCGCAAGCGGGACACAGATACGCAGTATTTT. Its translation: CASSRKRDTDTQYF. This chain links TRBV4-3 with TRBJ2-3, with 7 bases fitting TRBD2. V was pared by 6 bases and J by 2 bases, with 5 bases of the junction left unmatched. The CDR3 is made up of 14 amino acids. Germline-derived CDR1 and CDR2 are LGHNA and YSLEER.

The rearrangement links TRBV6-2 or TRBV6-3 to TRBJ2-2; D is undetermined. CDR1 and CDR2 from the germline V gene are MNHEY and SVGEGT. The CDR3 totals 13 residues. Trimming removed 4 bases from V and 2 bases from J, with 5 bases in between. The CDR3 sequence is CASSCLNTGELFF. CDR3 in DNA: TGTGCCAGCAGTTGCCTTAACACCGGGGAGCTGTTTTTT.